Shown below are 17 T cell receptor beta chains from a single sample sequenced in a study of shared clonotypes between healthy human individuals. Profiled with immunoSEQ multiplex PCR; TCRdb holds only in-frame clones, not every one. The sample has approximately 720,000 clones, less than 80% seen once; the top ten hold around 2%. Sequencing used memory CD4+ T cells sorted from blood. Subset here: CD45RA-negative fraction. The receptors originated from a woman aged 25 to 39 in good health.

The CDR3 region is CASSPGQPLRADTQYF. The CDR3 nucleotides read TGTGCCAGCTCACCGGGACAGCCCTTGAGAGCAGATACGCAGTATTTT. The gene calls are TRBV18 and TRBJ2-3; TRBD1 matches at 7 bases. The CDR3 has 16 amino acids. Germline CDR1 reads KGHSH; CDR2 reads LQKENI. V lost 3 bases and J lost 4; bases outside the gene matches: 10.

This rearrangement joins TRBV7-8 to TRBJ1-1; D might be TRBD1 (5 bases). V lost 1 base and J lost 4, with 7 bases in between. This CDR3 has 13 amino acids. Germline V lookup: CDR1 SGHVS, CDR2 FQNEAQ. The CDR3 nucleotides are TGTGCCAGCAGCTTAGGCGGGACCACTGAAGCTTTCTTT. It codes for CASSLGGTTEAFF.

This sequence joins TRBV29-1 and TRBJ1-3; D not certain. Germline CDR1 SQVTM, CDR2 ANQGSEA. Deletions cut 6 bases from V and 0 bases from J, with 15 bases between. The length of the CDR3 is 15 residues. In DNA, the CDR3 is TGCAGCGTAAGAGCACCGGGAACCTCTGGAAACACCATATATTTT. Residues: CSVRAPGTSGNTIYF.

V usage is TRBV29-1 and J usage is TRBJ2-1, with 9 bases matching TRBD2. From germline, CDR1 is SQVTM and CDR2 ANQGSEA. V gave up 3 bases and J gave up 2 bases; unmatched junction bases: 2. The CDR3 totals 14 residues. CDR3: CSVDGGRAYNEQFF. CDR3 DNA sequence: TGCAGCGTTGACGGCGGGAGGGCCTACAATGAGCAGTTCTTC.

The chain is built from TRBV4-2 and TRBJ2-1; TRBD1 matches 10 bases. With 5 bases clipped from V and 6 bases from J, the junction kept 7 bases outside the gene matches. Germline values: CDR1 LGHNA, CDR2 YNFKEQ. The CDR3 length is 15 residues. The CDR3 sequence: CASSFFGTGVNEQFF. CDR3 coding DNA: TGTGCCAGCAGCTTTTTCGGGACAGGGGTCAATGAGCAGTTCTTC.

The chain carries TRBV5-1 and TRBJ1-2, with D uncertain. This CDR3 contains 13 residues. The V gene's germline CDR1 is SGHRS and CDR2 YFSETQ. Trimming removed 0 bases from V and 6 bases from J, with 9 bases in between. CDR3 in DNA: TGCGCCAGCAGCTTGGAAGCCGGGGATGGCTACACCTTC. This gives the protein CASSLEAGDGYTF.

This sequence joins TRBV2 and TRBJ1-2; unclear D gene. Looked up from germline, CDR1 is SNHLY and CDR2 is FYNNEI. With 2 bases removed from V and 7 bases from J, the gap between germline ends came to 17 bases. This CDR3 comprises 15 residues. CDR3 loop: CASSERAAGTFGYTF. The CDR3 DNA reads as TGTGCCAGCAGTGAACGGGCAGCGGGCACATTTGGCTACACCTTC.

The J gene is TRBJ1-6, the V gene TRBV4-1; the match to TRBD1 covers 7 bases. The length of the CDR3 is 15 residues. V lost 3 bases, J lost 7 bases, and 6 bases stayed unmatched. Germline loops: CDR1 MGHRA, CDR2 YSYEKL. CDR3 nucleotide sequence: TGCGCCAGCAGCCAGGCGGGACAGAGAAATTCACCCCTCCACTTT. This sequence encodes CASSQAGQRNSPLHF.

This clone has a handful of counts. Additional DNA sequences in this sample encode the identical CDR3. The J gene is TRBJ2-7, the V gene TRBV28; D gene ambiguous. Per germline, CDR1 MDHEN and CDR2 SYDVKM. The ends were cut back, 6 bases at V and 2 bases at J, with 11 bases in the middle. There are 13 residues in the CDR3. The CDR3 here is CASSPGPTYEQYF. In nucleotides, the CDR3 is TGTGCCAGCAGCCCCGGGCCAACCTACGAGCAGTACTTC.

The J gene is TRBJ1-5, the V gene TRBV19, with unresolved D. This CDR3 has 14 amino acids. CDR1 LNHDA and CDR2 SQIVND come from the germline V gene (reference sequence). V was trimmed by 3 bases and J by 6 bases, leaving 12 bases between them. CDR3 nucleotide sequence: TGTGCCAGTAGTATCTTGCGGGATGCTCAGCCCCAGCATTTT. This gives the protein CASSILRDAQPQHF.

V usage is TRBV11-2 and J usage is TRBJ2-3, with 10 bases fitting TRBD2. V lost 6 bases and J lost 8; bases outside the gene matches: 14. There are 16 residues in the CDR3. CDR1 and CDR2 from the germline V gene are SGHAT and FQNNGV. This chain's CDR3 is CASRRIAGGLESTQYF. The CDR3 DNA reads TGTGCCAGCAGGCGCATAGCGGGAGGCCTGGAGAGTACGCAGTATTTT.

This clone was seen only a few times. This sequence joins TRBV27 and TRBJ2-5, with D perhaps matching TRBD1 or TRBD2 (6 bases each). Germline lookup yields CDR1 MNHEY and CDR2 SMNVEV (reference sequence). The CDR3 sequence is 15 residues long. Trimming left V 6 bases short and J 0 bases short, with 14 bases between. DNA of the CDR3: TGTGCCAGCAGCGGGGGCAGCCTGTACCAAGAGACCCAGTACTTC. This encodes CASSGGSLYQETQYF.

The chain uses TRBV11-3 and TRBJ2-3; D perhaps matches TRBD2 (7 bases). Trimming left V 3 bases short and J 6 bases short, with 13 bases between. This CDR3 has 14 residues. CDR1 is SGHNT and CDR2 is YENEEA in the germline V gene. CDR3 sequence (DNA): TGTGCCAGCAGCTTTCGGGGGGCAGAGGATACGCAGTATTTT. This sequence encodes CASSFRGAEDTQYF.

This clone was observed a handful of times. This sequence joins TRBV19 and TRBJ2-7; D perhaps matches TRBD1 (5 bases). The CDR3 is 14 residues long. V lost 8 bases, J lost 0 bases, and 14 bases lay in between. Germline CDR1 is LNHDA and CDR2 is SQIVND (reference sequence). The CDR3 loop reads CASRKTGLSYEQYF. In DNA form, the CDR3 reads TGTGCCAGTCGGAAAACAGGTCTCTCCTACGAGCAGTACTTC.

J is TRBJ2-5 and V is TRBV6-1; 10 positions agree with TRBD2. J was trimmed by 6 bases and V by 2 bases; bases with no gene match: 6. Germline CDR1 reads MNHNS; CDR2 reads SASEGT. This CDR3 spans 15 amino acids. The CDR3 sequence: CASSELAGVVQTQYF. The CDR3 coding sequence is TGTGCCAGCAGTGAACTAGCGGGAGTGGTTCAGACCCAGTACTTC.

In its sample, this clone was seen a few times. The chain has TRBV18 and TRBJ2-1; weak D call: TRBD1 (6 bases). Per germline, CDR1 KGHSH and CDR2 LQKENI. The CDR3 spans 15 residues. Trimming shortened V by 3 bases and J by 6 bases, and 15 bases separated the two germline ends. This chain's CDR3 is CASSPLQGSFNEQFF. The CDR3 region has the DNA TGTGCCAGCTCACCTCTACAGGGATCGTTCAATGAGCAGTTCTTC.

The V gene is TRBV7-9, the J gene TRBJ1-1; no reliable D call. This CDR3 spans 14 amino acids. Trimming pared 4 bases from V and 2 bases from J, leaving 11 bases between. Germline loops: CDR1 SEHNR, CDR2 FQNEAQ (reference sequence). Written as DNA, the CDR3 is TGTGCCAGCAGCTCGAGACTACTAAACACTGAAGCTTTCTTT. Translated: CASSSRLLNTEAFF.